This T cell receptor beta chain derives from a study (dated by TCRdb to about 2017). About the full investigation: To characterize human CD8+ TCR repertoires that recognize immunodominant viral antigens, the researchers relied on sequence and structural analyses.

Here is what the overall study found, with its caveats: According to the report, the CD8+ TCR repertoires were highly diverse, and those specific to different immunodominant viral antigens were distinct from each other.

The CDR3, from cysteine to phenylalanine, totals 15 residues. The only DNA kept is the CDR3, 45 bases in frame from the first base. At the junction V is shortened by 6 bases and J by 4 bases; bases outside the gene matches: 9. Via the germline V gene (reference sequence), CDR1 is DFQATT and CDR2 SNEGSKA. TCRdb records Illumina HiSeq 2500 as the sequencer. TCRdb took the public reads, trimmed them with fastp at Q25, ran MiXCR for clone calling and kept in-frame beta chains. Rows are combined by CDR3 protein, so each entry shows the most common genes and DNA. The sample table holds about 1,700 distinct CDR3 sequences, of which 25% to 30% were seen once. 5.7% of the sample lies in the top ten. This clonotype is classified as medium-sized (0.01 to 0.1%). Its antigen is still unknown. No much larger clone exists at a distance of one base, and base qualities are not known.

The specimen was CD8+ T cells (not recorded whether cultured). Recombination joined TRBV20-1 with TRBJ2-1, and 10 junction bases match TRBD2. This clonotype originated in a female donor. CDR3 region: CSATLGLAEYNEQFF. The DNA reads as follows: TGCAGTGCCACTCTTGGACTAGCGGAATACAATGAGCAGTTCTTC.